This paragraph covers one T cell receptor (beta chain) sequence. There is no known antigen for this receptor. No quality values exist for individual bases; no much larger clone is one base distant. The data were obtained in a study of human T cells and chemical hapten exposure (dated by TCRdb to about 2021). Background on the whole study: For sensitization, 2% DPC in acetone was applied to a roughly 2 cm by roughly 2 cm area of upper inner arm skin. Patient blood was sampled pre-sensitization (week 0) and at 2, 6 and about 24 weeks after DPC sensitization. Libraries were pooled for sequencing, and per-sample TCR yields varied mainly because of small differences in library volumes within the pool. Roughly 30 alopecia patients provided blood for TCR sequencing at one to four time points (pre-sensitization, 2, 6 and 24 weeks). Weekly therapeutic DPC doses were additionally applied to the scalp of patients throughout the approximately 24-week study period. Patch testing was performed on the upper back with Finn chambers containing 0.01% DPC, and the patch tests were scored after 6 days according to International Contact Dermatitis Research Group standards. Most of the patients in the cohort were female, and the cohort covered alopecia areata with under or over 50% scalp involvement, alopecia totalis and alopecia universalis. In alopecia patients, the study followed how the peripheral blood TCR repertoire changed in vivo over primary and secondary sensitization to diphenylcyclopropenone (DPC), a hapten. Study-wide conclusions, independent of this receptor: DPC sensitization did not change the number of TCRs with a frequency above 1 in 1000, and there was no evidence of changes in global repertoire structure. Repeated subsampling changed both the strength of the expansion versus patch-test correlation and the threshold at which the correlation became significant. Because all patients had alopecia, a presumed autoimmune disease, the immune response of the patients might differ from that of healthy individuals. Compared with pre-sensitization or healthy control sets, expanded TCRs formed significantly more large CDR3 similarity clusters, which is consistent with antigen-driven responses. Patch test score correlated positively with the number of PT1 expanded TCRs, reaching significance at thresholds 8, 16 and 32 but not at 4.

The sample's time point label, decoded: pre-sensitization, week 0. The treatment or condition label, as the study defines it: therapeutic diphenylcyclopropenone sensitization with weekly scalp DPC. At every patch-test visit, the blood draw took place before the patch test was put on. Patients were eligible if aged 18 to 70, diagnosed with alopecia and judged suitable for DPC therapy, and pregnant patients were excluded. Unfractionated whole blood was collected in Tempus Blood RNA tubes, and total RNA was extracted from that blood. For CDR1 and CDR2, the germline V gene lists WSHSY and SAAADI. The CDR3 sequence holds 13 residues, the cysteine and phenylalanine included. Of all the DNA, just the CDR3 is kept, 39 bases in frame from base 1. V is cut by 6 bases and J by 2 bases, and the space between the germline ends is 11 bases. The library was built by means of RACE. Sequencing was performed on a NextSeq 500. Library preparation attached unique molecular identifiers to individual cDNA molecules for quantitative, reproducible TCR counting. For every blood RNA sample, sequencing covered both the TCR alpha and TCR beta chains. Per the source publication's procedure: The median number of TCRs per sample was around 100,000, ranging from about 20,000 to 690,600. The Decombinator software suite was used to annotate the V, J and CDR3 of the TCR reads. For PS versus PT1 abundance plots, all samples were subsampled to the same number of TCRs (28,000). TCRs were defined as expanded if absent before sensitization and observed at least eight times at the 2-week time point. TCRdb ran its own pipeline on the public reads, namely fastp trimming at Q25 and MiXCR clone calling, and kept in-frame beta chains. Rows with one shared CDR3 protein collapse into an entry with the most common genes and DNA. Here the V and J calls rest on TCRdb's processing, not on the authors' analysis. Present in this sample are around 120,000 distinct CDR3 sequences, approximately 12% of which were seen just once. The top ten clones comprise around 3% of the sample.

The chain joins TRBV10-2 to TRBJ2-7; 5 matching bases give a weak D call of TRBD2. This specimen was whole blood, taken in connection with sensitization to the hapten diphenylcyclopropenone (DPC). This receptor was taken from a young woman with alopecia areata. Some clones in this sample may be carry-over from other donors' samples. The DNA sequence reads TGCGCCAGCAGACAAGCGGTTGCCTACGAGCAGTACTTC. This gives the protein CASRQAVAYEQYF.